A selection of T cell receptor beta chains follows, all from one sample in a study of blood T cell repertoires in COVID-19. The protocol was immunoSEQ multiplex PCR, while the TCRdb copy is restricted to in-frame clones and leaves out a portion. The sample has around 310,000 clones; approximately 88% are singletons. The sequencing sample was made of peripheral blood. Every receptor here comes from a woman in her forties or fifties with active or convalescent COVID-19. Each CDR3 is given with its conserved first and last residue. The D gene is left open where the match is weak. Clone sizes are given selectively: once, few, many, or a class where the clone is expanded.

j_call v_call d_call cdr3_length clone_size cdr3_nt cdr3_aa
TRBJ2-1 TRBV27 TRBD2 16 NA TGTGCCAGCACCTCCCCGGGACTAGGGTCCTACAATGAGCAGTTCTTC CASTSPGLGSYNEQFF
TRBJ2-5 TRBV5-5 TRBD2 16 NA TGTGCCAGCAGCTTGATTCTAGCGGGGGGTATAGAGACCCAGTACTTC CASSLILAGGIETQYF
TRBJ1-5 TRBV19 TRBD1 14 NA TGTGCCAGTATGGACAGGGTAAGCGGTCAGCCCCAGCATTTT CASMDRVSGQPQHF
TRBJ1-1 TRBV20-1 NA 11 NA TGCAGTGCGAGGCCGGCCACTGAAGCTTTCTTT CSARPATEAFF
TRBJ1-1 TRBV27 NA 14 NA TGTGCCAGCAGTTTTTCGGGGGGAATACCTGAAGCTTTCTTT CASSFSGGIPEAFF
TRBJ1-1 TRBV15 TRBD1 13 NA TGTGCCACCAGCAGGGACCGGGACAGTGAAGCTTTCTTT CATSRDRDSEAFF
TRBJ2-7 TRBV5-1 NA 15 few TGCGCCAGCAGCCCCGACTCGACAGCGTTGGGGGAGCAGTACTTC CASSPDSTALGEQYF
TRBJ1-5 TRBV6-5 NA 15 few TGTGCCAGCACCCGGACTGACAATAGCAATCAGCCCCAGCATTTT CASTRTDNSNQPQHF
TRBJ2-3 TRBV28 TRBD2 15 NA TGTGCCAGCGAGTCCGGAGCGGGAGGCTCCGATACGCAGTATTTT CASESGAGGSDTQYF
TRBJ2-1 TRBV4-1 TRBD2 20 NA TGCGCCAGCAGCCAAGTTTTCCCGGCTAGCGGGGGGGACCCCTACAATGAGCAGTTCTTC CASSQVFPASGGDPYNEQFF
TRBJ2-7 TRBV5-5 TRBD1 14 NA TGTGCCAGCAGCTTGGGGGGGACAGCCTACGAGCAGTACTTC CASSLGGTAYEQYF
TRBJ2-5 TRBV11-1 NA 13 NA TGTGCCAGCAGGGCCAGAGGGAGCGAGACCCAGTACTTC CASRARGSETQYF
TRBJ1-4 TRBV18 TRBD1 14 NA TGTGCCAGCTCACCGGACAGGACCTATGAAAAACTGTTTTTT CASSPDRTYEKLFF
TRBJ1-4 TRBV25-1 TRBD1 15 NA TGTGCCAGCTCTGTTCCCGGGACAGGGGACGAAAAACTGTTTTTT CASSVPGTGDEKLFF
TRBJ1-1 TRBV5-1 TRBD1 14 NA TGCGCCAGCAGCTTCGTTGGACAGGGTGCTGAAGCTTTCTTT CASSFVGQGAEAFF
TRBJ1-6 TRBV4-2 NA 17 NA TGTGCCAGCAGCCAAGGTACAGGGCCCTCTTCTAATTCACCCCTCCACTTT CASSQGTGPSSNSPLHF
TRBJ2-1 TRBV7-9 NA 15 NA TGTGCCAGCAGCTTAGCAGGAGACTTCTACAATGAGCAGTTCTTC CASSLAGDFYNEQFF
TRBJ1-1 TRBV28 NA 13 few TGTGCCAGCACTCCGGGATACAACACTGAAGCTTTCTTT CASTPGYNTEAFF
TRBJ2-7 TRBV3-1/TRBV3-2 TRBD2 15 NA TGTGCCAGCAGCCAGAGACTAGCGGACGTCCCTGAGCAGTACTTC CASSQRLADVPEQYF
TRBJ2-1 TRBV2 TRBD2 14 NA TGTGCCAGCAGAGGGACTAGCGGGAGTTATGAGCAGTTCTTC CASRGTSGSYEQFF
TRBJ1-5 TRBV15 NA 13 NA TGTGCCACCAGTTACGCCACGGGTCAGCCCCAGCATTTT CATSYATGQPQHF
TRBJ2-6 TRBV3-1/TRBV3-2 NA 16 NA TGTGCCAGCAGCCAAGTAGGGGGCTCTGGGGCCAACGTCCTGACTTTC CASSQVGGSGANVLTF
TRBJ2-3 TRBV3-1/TRBV3-2 TRBD2 16 NA TGTGCCAGCAGCCAAGATATAGCGGGAGGGTCAGATACGCAGTATTTT CASSQDIAGGSDTQYF
TRBJ2-3 TRBV14 TRBD2 16 NA TGTGCCAGCAGCCAAGATACCGGGAGGGCCGCAGATACGCAGTATTTT CASSQDTGRAADTQYF
TRBJ2-1 TRBV13 NA 16 NA TGTGCCAGCAGCCCCGCGGGGAGCGGTTCCTACAATGAGCAGTTCTTC CASSPAGSGSYNEQFF
TRBJ2-3 TRBV6-1 NA 14 NA TGTGCCAGCAGTGATGGCGGGGGCACAGATACGCAGTATTTT CASSDGGGTDTQYF
TRBJ1-1 TRBV19 TRBD1 14 NA TGTGCCAGTAGCCAGGACAGGGGAGTCACTGAAGCTTTCTTT CASSQDRGVTEAFF
TRBJ2-5 TRBV4-3 TRBD2 17 NA TGCGCCAGCAGCCAAGAATTTAGCGGGCTGTACCAAGAGACCCAGTACTTC CASSQEFSGLYQETQYF
TRBJ2-7 TRBV11-3 NA 14 NA TGTGCCAGCAGCCGTCAAGAGGCCCCCTACGAGCAGTACTTC CASSRQEAPYEQYF
TRBJ2-3 TRBV5-1 TRBD2 16 NA TGCGCCAGCAGCTTGGCTCTAGCGGGAGGCACAGATACGCAGTATTTT CASSLALAGGTDTQYF
TRBJ1-6 TRBV6-6 NA 16 NA TGTGCCAGCAGTTATCCCGTGGCCTCCTATAATTCACCCCTCCACTTT CASSYPVASYNSPLHF
TRBJ2-7 TRBV24-1 TRBD2 13 NA TGTGCCACAGGAACAGCGGGAGGTGGCGAGCAGTACTTC CATGTAGGGEQYF
TRBJ2-2 TRBV5-1 NA 15 NA TGCGCCAGCAGCCCAATAACAGGGAACACCGGGGAGCTGTTTTTT CASSPITGNTGELFF
TRBJ1-6 TRBV27 NA 16 NA TGTGCCAGCAGTTTATTTATGCCGGGCTATAATTCACCCCTCCACTTT CASSLFMPGYNSPLHF
TRBJ1-5 TRBV14 NA 12 NA TGTGCCAGCAGCCAAGGAGGTCAGCCCCAGCATTTT CASSQGGQPQHF
TRBJ2-5 TRBV6-5 TRBD1 14 NA TGTGCCAGCACCGAACAGGGGCCACAAGAGACCCAGTACTTC CASTEQGPQETQYF
TRBJ1-5 TRBV27 NA 16 once TGTGCCAGCAGTTTTGTGTGGCAGGGCAACAATCAGCCCCAGCATTTT CASSFVWQGNNQPQHF
TRBJ2-2 TRBV9 TRBD1 15 NA TGTGCCAGCAGCGTAACAGGGGCATACATCGGGGAGCTGTTTTTT CASSVTGAYIGELFF
TRBJ1-6 TRBV5-1 TRBD1 14 NA TGCGCCAGCAGCCCGGGACAGCAGAATTCACCCCTCCACTTT CASSPGQQNSPLHF
TRBJ2-7 TRBV9 TRBD2 17 NA TGTGCCAGCAGCCCCCAGAGGGGGACTAGCGGGAGGTCTGAGCAGTACTTC CASSPQRGTSGRSEQYF
TRBJ1-5 TRBV19 NA 13 NA TGTGCCAGTAGCTTTCAGGCGAATCAGCCCCAGCATTTT CASSFQANQPQHF
TRBJ1-2 TRBV19 NA 15 NA TGTGCCAGTAGCCAACCCCGGGCAGGGGAGAATGGCTACACCTTC CASSQPRAGENGYTF
TRBJ1-5 TRBV6-2/TRBV6-3 NA 15 NA TGTGCCAGCAGTTACGGGGGGGGGCACAATCAGCCCCAGCATTTT CASSYGGGHNQPQHF
TRBJ1-1 TRBV4-3 NA 14 NA TGCGCCAGCAGCCTTTCGACAGGTCGCGACGAAGCTTTCTTT CASSLSTGRDEAFF
TRBJ1-4 TRBV18 NA 12 NA TGTGCCAGCTCACCGTCCGGGGAAAAACTGTTTTTT CASSPSGEKLFF
TRBJ2-7 TRBV7-8 NA 14 NA TGTGCCAGCAGCTTACATCAGGGGCGAGGGGGGCAGTACTTC CASSLHQGRGGQYF